These T cell receptor beta chains were read from a single sample in a study of CXCR3-negative and CXCR3-positive naive CD8 T cells. TCRdb reanalyzed the 5' RACE reads, giving one entry per CDR3 protein sequence and no DNA. Its table records around 26,000 distinct CDR3 sequences. Material for sequencing was naive CXCR3- CD8+ T cells from blood. These receptors all stem from a human donor in good health. Some clones in this sample may be carry-over from other donors' samples. The CDR3 runs from the conserved cysteine through the conserved F or W. Each record gives: clone size, V gene, J gene, CDR3 protein. The size field is filled for only some rows; it gives once, few, many or a size class.

NA,TRBV18,TRBJ2-5,CASSQQETQYF
NA,TRBV7-8,TRBJ2-2,CASSPTVGWDTGELFF
medium-sized,TRBV6-6,TRBJ1-3,CASSGPGQSSGNTIYF
medium-sized,TRBV19,TRBJ2-3,CASSTGQGADTQYF
NA,TRBV5-1,TRBJ2-1,CASSGDRGAYNEQFF
NA,TRBV5-1,TRBJ2-7,CASSFDTYEQYF
NA,TRBV5-1,TRBJ2-1,CASSLVVTGLRGNEQFF
NA,TRBV7-2,TRBJ2-3,CASSLEVVGRRTDTQYF
NA,TRBV29-1,TRBJ2-2,CSAPSYTGELFF
NA,TRBV5-4,TRBJ2-1,CASSLEARNNEQFF
NA,TRBV20-1,TRBJ1-2,CSAGQGVDGYAF
NA,TRBV20-1,TRBJ1-1,CSARGNTEAFF
NA,TRBV14,TRBJ2-1,CASSQDELAWAYNEQFF
NA,TRBV20-1,TRBJ2-4,CSATPLVAGDKNIQYF
NA,TRBV4-3,TRBJ2-2,CASSQADTNTGELFF
NA,TRBV12-3/TRBV12-4,TRBJ2-7,CASSGPSYEQYF
NA,TRBV7-2,TRBJ2-5,CASRVTGQETQYF
NA,TRBV5-1,TRBJ2-7,CASSGGDSSYEQYF
NA,TRBV5-1,TRBJ2-7,CASSLEGGTSYEQYF
NA,TRBV12-3/TRBV12-4,TRBJ2-5,CASTRGGEETQYF
medium-sized,TRBV4-1,TRBJ1-2,CASSQLDRVDGYTF
NA,TRBV20-1,TRBJ2-7,CSASWAKRTYEQYF
medium-sized,TRBV29-1,TRBJ2-7,CSARQGADEQYF
NA,TRBV4-3,TRBJ2-1,CASSQDRAAATYNEQFF
NA,TRBV29-1,TRBJ2-7,CSVEGTNSYEQYF
NA,TRBV7-9,TRBJ1-1,CASSWDRGSEAFF
NA,TRBV20-1,TRBJ2-3,CSVTPGAGEADTQYF
NA,TRBV7-2,TRBJ2-7,CASSLGLYGGISYEQYF
NA,TRBV10-2,TRBJ2-7,CASWETGEIYEQHF
NA,TRBV7-8,TRBJ2-1,CASRKDPNNEQFF
NA,TRBV27,TRBJ1-2,CASRWGTGDGYTF
NA,TRBV7-9,TRBJ2-5,CASSQREGVYQETQYF
NA,TRBV28,TRBJ2-7,CASSQDRGTGEQYF
NA,TRBV28,TRBJ1-1,CASSLATKGTEAFF